This T cell receptor (beta chain) was found in a study of CD8+ T cells in alopecia areata (dated by TCRdb to between 2018 and 2020). The study in broad terms: High-throughput TCRbeta sequencing was used to examine T cell clonal expansion in alopecia areata in both the C3H/HeJ mouse model and human patients. Human TCRbeta sequencing covered scalp tissue and sorted CD4+ and CD8+ peripheral blood T cells from patchy and totalis/universalis alopecia areata patients and healthy controls. Clonality in the scalp was compared among normal scalp (n=4), patchy alopecia areata scalp (n=8), and alopecia totalis/universalis scalp (n=8). RNA was extracted with the PAXgene miRNA kit for fixed scalp, the miRNeasy kit for PBMCs, and the RNeasy kit for mouse skin. immunoSEQ multiplex PCR using 35 Vbeta forward primers and 13 Jbeta reverse primers was used to amplify TCRbeta CDR3 regions.

Results and caveats for the whole study, not just this receptor: Resident alphabeta T cells in normal human skin are also sequenced, complicating scalp TCR repertoire analysis, unlike mouse skin dominated by gammadelta T cells. Higher clonality and more expanded CD8+ clones were observed in lesional scalp than in normal scalp, particularly in alopecia totalis/universalis, a finding suggestive of antigenic drive. Shared TCR sequences between patients were less evident than in mice, which may be partly attributable to HLA diversity in the patient population.

CDR1 and CDR2, per the germline V gene, are MGHRA and YSYEKL. The germline ends are 14 bases apart after V is trimmed by 4 bases and J by 2 bases. The CDR3 goes from the cysteine to the phenylalanine over 15 residues. The sequence is cut down to CDR3 DNA, 45 bases in frame from base 1. Library prep was done by the immunoSEQ multiplex PCR assay. To provide template for TCR sequencing, every sample had RNA extracted and reverse transcribed into cDNA. First-strand cDNA was synthesized using SuperScript III with a 2:1 mix of oligo-dT and random hexamers. A synthetic immune receptor repertoire was used to measure amplification bias, and any remaining bias was corrected computationally. The study's processing was this. After raw reads were preprocessed to remove errors, the CDR3 was defined following IMGT conventions as running from the conserved cysteine to phenylalanine. To get clonality, Shannon entropy was normalized by log2 of the number of productive unique TCRs and the result was subtracted from 1. Scalp TCRbeta sequences were cross-referenced with sorted blood CD4 and CD8 repertoires so that the CD4 or CD8 identity of scalp clones could be inferred. TCRdb took over this immuneACCESS table, retaining in-frame rearrangements with V and J assigned. Such tables are incomplete; in checked studies, under half of the missing clones stem from an unresolved V gene, and the remainder is unexplained. The DNA was the basis for D and trimming; V, J and clone size are from that table. This sample is represented by around 210,000 clones; roughly 50% of them were singletons. The ten most abundant clones make up around 5% of the sample.

After PBMCs were isolated by density centrifugation and stained for CD3, CD4 and CD8, a FACSAria was used to sort CD4+ and CD8+ T cells. Scalp biopsies and blood samples were provided by unaffected controls. Note on this clone: This clone's antigen is unknown. No base qualities exist here, and no much larger clone lies one base off it.

The receptor was isolated from a human donor in good health. Recombination linked TRBV4-1 to TRBJ2-5, and TRBD2 may be the D gene, going by 6 matching bases. The source material was CD8+ T cells sorted from blood. In nucleotides, the sequence is TGCGCCAGCAGCCGTGGCGGGAAATCTCAAGAGACCCAGTACTTC. Its translation is CASSRGGKSQETQYF.